Following are 31 T cell receptor beta chains from one sample sequenced in a study of blood T cell repertoires in COVID-19. Profiled with immunoSEQ multiplex PCR; TCRdb holds only in-frame clones, not every one. The table includes 3,500 to 4,000 clones, approximately 83% detected once. Sequenced input: peripheral blood. The receptors shown here come from a human donor in a cohort sampled during active COVID-19.

The chain is built from TRBV2 and TRBJ1-3, with a weak D call TRBD1 (5 bases). V gave up 0 bases and J gave up 9 bases, with 15 bases separating them. The germline CDR1 and CDR2 sequences are SNHLY and FYNNEI. The CDR3 has 15 residues. CDR3 amino acids: CASSEAPGGTATIYF. CDR3 DNA sequence: TGTGCCAGCAGTGAAGCCCCTGGAGGGACCGCCACCATATATTTT.

The chain joins TRBV7-7 to TRBJ1-1; D is possibly TRBD1 (5 bases). CDR1 and CDR2 (germline): SSHAT, FNYEAQ (reference sequence). This CDR3 contains 16 residues. V lost 4 bases and J lost 4, with 19 bases in between. The CDR3 DNA sequence: TGTGCCAGCAGCTCCCGCCGACGGACATGGTGCACTGAAGCTTTCTTT. Translating it yields CASSSRRRTWCTEAFF. Supplemented by reference TRBV7-7 and TRBJ1-1, the full variable domain reads GAGVSQSPRYKVTKRGQDVTLRCDPISSHATLYWYQQALGQGPEFLTYFNYEAQPDKSGLPSDRFSAERPEGSISTLTIQRTEQRDSAMYRCASSSRRRTWCTEAFFGQGTRLTVV.

This chain connects TRBV19 to TRBJ1-5, with D perhaps TRBD1 (5 bases). The V gene lost 7 bases and the J gene lost 5 bases, with 12 bases spanning the gap. The germline gives CDR1 LNHDA, CDR2 SQIVND (reference sequence). The CDR3 length is 13 residues. The CDR3 loop reads CASNRGDHQPQHF. The CDR3 coding sequence is TGTGCCAGTAACCGGGGGGATCATCAGCCCCAGCATTTT.

This clone has only a few counts. The gene calls are TRBV29-1 and TRBJ2-7; 10 bases are a match to TRBD1. Germline-derived CDR1 and CDR2 are SQVTM and ANQGSEA. The CDR3 spans 14 residues. V dropped 2 bases and J dropped 9; count of bases not matched to a gene: 10. The CDR3 region is CSVEFPGQGLGQYV. The CDR3 coding sequence is TGCAGCGTTGAATTTCCGGGACAGGGGCTCGGGCAGTACGTC.

CDR3 amino acids: CASSLARGTEAFF. The CDR3 bases are TGTGCCAGCAGTTTAGCTCGGGGAACTGAAGCTTTCTTT. V usage is TRBV27 and J usage is TRBJ1-1; D unclear. From germline, CDR1 is MNHEY and CDR2 SMNVEV (reference sequence). With 2 bases removed from V and 5 bases from J, the gap between germline ends came to 9 bases. The CDR3 runs 13 residues.

The chain uses TRBV3-1 (or the pseudogene TRBV3-2) and TRBJ2-2; tentative D call: TRBD1 (5 bases). This CDR3 spans 16 amino acids. Germline V gene sequence: CDR1 LGHDT, CDR2 YNNKEL (reference sequence). Between the trimmed V and J ends, which lost 2 bases and 3 bases, there was a span of 13 bases. Here the CDR3 reads CASSQPGAVDTGELFF. The CDR3 nucleotides read TGTGCCAGCAGCCAACCTGGGGCAGTGGACACCGGGGAGCTGTTTTTT.

The rearrangement uses TRBV18 and TRBJ2-5; possibly TRBD2 for D (5 bases). Trimming shortened V by 5 bases and J by 6 bases, and 13 bases separated the two germline ends. CDR3 length equals 13 residues. Germline CDR1 reads KGHSH; CDR2 reads LQKENI. CDR3 region: CASSSNPGKTQYF. CDR3 nucleotide sequence: TGTGCCAGCTCATCGAATCCGGGGAAGACCCAGTACTTC.

The V and J genes are TRBV6-5 and TRBJ2-1; 9 positions agree with TRBD1. The CDR3 runs to 15 residues. After removal of 6 bases from V and 7 bases from J, the junction contained 10 bases not matched to a gene. Germline CDR1 is MNHEY and CDR2 is SVGAGI. For the CDR3, the DNA is TGTGCCAGCAGGACAGCACAGGGGGCTGAGAATGAGCAGTTCTTC. This sequence encodes CASRTAQGAENEQFF.

The V gene is TRBV30, the J gene TRBJ1-1, with 11 bases lining up with TRBD1. The CDR3 length is 14 residues. Germline CDR1 is GTSNPN and CDR2 is SVGIG (reference sequence). V was clipped by 5 bases and J by 4 bases; unmatched bases: 6. The CDR3, as DNA: TGTGCCTGGGAGTGGGGACAGGGGGGCACTGAAGCTTTCTTT. Residues: CAWEWGQGGTEAFF.

CDR3 bases: TGTGCCAGCAGCCAAGTCACGGACACTGAAGCTTTCTTT. Its translation: CASSQVTDTEAFF. V usage is TRBV3-1 (or the pseudogene TRBV3-2) and J usage is TRBJ1-1; D unclear. Germline values: CDR1 LGHDT, CDR2 YNNKEL (reference sequence). V was pared by 1 base and J by 3 bases, with 6 bases between. The CDR3 length is 13 residues.

This clone was recorded once. V usage is TRBV5-6 and J usage is TRBJ2-5, with D hard to call. The V gene lost 1 base and the J gene lost 5 bases, with 12 bases spanning the gap. The CDR3 contains 14 residues. Germline V gives CDR1 SGHDT, CDR2 YYEEEE. The CDR3 DNA is TGTGCCAGCAGCTTGCACCAACTGGAGGAGACCCAGTACTTC. This translates into CASSLHQLEETQYF.

V and J are TRBV30 and TRBJ1-2; 7 bases are shared with TRBD1. The germline V gene has CDR1 GTSNPN and CDR2 SVGIG (reference sequence). Trimming at V came to 0 bases and at J to 3 bases, leaving 10 bases not matched to a gene. This CDR3 is 16 amino acids long. The CDR3 spells CAWSVRTGILDYGYTF. CDR3 DNA sequence: TGTGCCTGGAGTGTAAGGACAGGCATACTCGACTATGGCTACACCTTC.

The rearrangement joins TRBV28 to TRBJ2-2, with 8 bases that match TRBD1. The length of the CDR3 is 17 residues. Trimming at V came to 1 base and at J to 0 bases, leaving 4 bases not matched to a gene. Looked up from germline, CDR1 is MDHEN and CDR2 is SYDVKM. The DNA of the CDR3 is TGTGCCAGCAGTTTATACGGACAGGGAGCGAACACCGGGGAGCTGTTTTTT. Protein sequence: CASSLYGQGANTGELFF.

This sequence joins TRBV27 and TRBJ2-1, with a possible D match to TRBD1 (6 bases). Germline CDR1 MNHEY, CDR2 SMNVEV (reference sequence). V was clipped by 5 bases and J by 0 bases, with 14 bases between them. This CDR3 is built from 16 residues. The CDR3 DNA reads TGTGCCAGCAGTCAACAGGGTTTCAGCTCCTACAATGAGCAGTTCTTC. Amino acid sequence: CASSQQGFSSYNEQFF.

J is TRBJ2-1 and V is TRBV19; 9 bases align to TRBD1. V dropped 5 bases and J dropped 3; count of bases not matched to a gene: 8. The V gene's germline CDR1 is LNHDA and CDR2 SQIVND (reference sequence). The CDR3 is 16 amino acids. CDR3 coding DNA: TGTGCCAGTAGTGCCGCCGGGACAGGGCTCTACAATGAGCAGTTCTTC. Translation gives CASSAAGTGLYNEQFF.

V gene TRBV3-1 (or the pseudogene TRBV3-2) combines with J gene TRBJ2-2, with 12 bases identical to TRBD2. From germline, CDR1 is LGHDT and CDR2 YNNKEL (reference sequence). V dropped 11 bases and J dropped 7; count of bases not matched to a gene: 29. The CDR3 covers 21 residues. CDR3 amino acids: CARSPCRLAGDPPMMGGELFF. The DNA for the CDR3 is TGTGCCCGATCACCCTGTCGACTAGCGGGAGACCCACCCATGATGGGCGGGGAGCTGTTTTTT.

The chain couples TRBV6-4 to TRBJ2-3; 12 nucleotides match TRBD2. V dropped 5 bases and J dropped 4; count of bases not matched to a gene: 4. Germline CDR1 reads MRHNA; CDR2 reads SNTAGT. CDR3 length: 15 amino acids. The CDR3 is CASSSLAGGPDTQYF. In DNA form, the CDR3 reads TGTGCCAGCAGTTCCCTAGCGGGGGGGCCAGATACGCAGTATTTT.

This clone was counted between two and nine times. The rearrangement links TRBV5-1 to TRBJ1-1; 7 bases map to TRBD1. The trim removed 4 bases at V and 7 bases at J, leaving 13 bases unmatched. This CDR3 is 15 amino acids long. Germline CDR1 is SGHRS and CDR2 is YFSETQ. CDR3 region: CASSPSPDRAGEAFF. CDR3 DNA sequence: TGCGCCAGCAGCCCGTCCCCAGACAGGGCTGGTGAAGCTTTCTTT.

The chain joins TRBV11-3 to TRBJ2-1; D is possibly TRBD2 (5 bases). The germline V gene has CDR1 SGHNT and CDR2 YENEEA. The CDR3 spans 13 residues. V was pared by 5 bases and J by 9 bases, with 14 bases between. The CDR3: CASSHPGMGEQFF. DNA for the CDR3: TGTGCCAGCAGCCACCCGGGAATGGGTGAGCAGTTCTTC. Drawing the rest from reference TRBV11-3 and TRBJ2-1, the complete variable domain is EAGVVQSPRYKIIEKKQPVAFWCNPISGHNTLYWYLQNLGQGPELLIRYENEEAVDDSQLPKDRFSAERLKGVDSTLKIQPAELGDSAVYLCASSHPGMGEQFFGPGTRLTVL.

This clone appeared a single time. The gene calls are TRBV19 and TRBJ1-5; maybe TRBD1 (5 bases). Trimming cost V 8 bases and J 3 bases, with 17 bases left between them. The CDR3 is made up of 15 amino acids. Germline CDR1 reads LNHDA; CDR2 reads SQIVND (reference sequence). Written as DNA, the CDR3 is TGTGCCAGTCTTCCCGGGGGGGGGTACAATCAGCCCCAGCATTTT. This gives the protein CASLPGGGYNQPQHF.

The chain uses TRBV6-5 and TRBJ2-3; possible D gene TRBD2, 6 bases. The CDR3 has 14 residues. Trimming pared 5 bases from V and 1 base from J, leaving 10 bases between. Germline-derived CDR1 and CDR2 are MNHEY and SVGAGI. DNA of the CDR3: TGTGCCAGCAGTAAGGTAGCGGGCACAGATACGCAGTATTTT. It yields the protein CASSKVAGTDTQYF.

The J gene is TRBJ1-2, the V gene TRBV7-2, with 7 bases matching TRBD1. V shed 5 bases, J shed 3 bases, and the junction held 15 bases outside the gene matches. There are 17 residues in the CDR3. Germline lookup yields CDR1 SGHTA and CDR2 FQGNSA. The CDR3 DNA reads TGTGCCAGCAGCGGGGGACAGTTCGGCCGCGGCGACTATGGCTACACCTTC. Amino acids: CASSGGQFGRGDYGYTF.

The V and J genes are TRBV11-3 and TRBJ2-3, with TRBD2 identical over 9 bases. This CDR3 has 20 residues. Trimming at V came to 1 base and at J to 0 bases, leaving 14 bases not matched to a gene. Germline loops: CDR1 SGHNT, CDR2 YENEEA. CDR3 nucleotides: TGTGCCAGCAGCTTAGGCCATAGCGGGGGAGCCACTACTAGCACAGATACGCAGTATTTT. This codes for CASSLGHSGGATTSTDTQYF.

The CDR3 nucleotides read TGTGCCAGTAGTCGGTCAGGGGCCATTCTCTCTGGAAACACCATATATTTT. Its protein product is CASSRSGAILSGNTIYF. V is TRBV19 and J is TRBJ1-3, with TRBD1 as a possible D gene (6 bases). V lost 5 bases, J lost 0 bases, and 17 bases lay in between. From germline, CDR1 is LNHDA and CDR2 SQIVND (reference sequence). The CDR3 contains 17 residues.

The rearrangement uses TRBV3-1 (or the pseudogene TRBV3-2) and TRBJ2-2; 7 nucleotides align to TRBD1. Germline CDR1 is LGHDT and CDR2 is YNNKEL (reference sequence). CDR3 size: 14 residues. With V trimmed by 4 bases and J by 3 bases, 2 bases remained unmatched. CDR3 residues: CASSRTGDTGELFF. CDR3 nucleotides: TGTGCCAGCAGCCGGACAGGCGACACCGGGGAGCTGTTTTTT.

The V gene is TRBV6-5, the J gene TRBJ1-3; tentatively, D is TRBD1 (5 bases). The V end lost 11 bases, the J end lost 0 bases, and 11 bases lay between the germline ends. The CDR3 is 13 amino acids. Germline V gene lookup returns CDR1 MNHEY and CDR2 SVGAGI. CDR3 protein: CASRQGSGNTIYF. DNA of the CDR3: TGTGCCTCCCGTCAGGGCTCTGGAAACACCATATATTTT.

This chain links TRBV28 with TRBJ2-1; 8 bases are shared with TRBD1. Germline CDR1 reads MDHEN; CDR2 reads SYDVKM. This CDR3 is 15 amino acids long. V dropped 5 bases and J dropped 5; count of bases not matched to a gene: 8. DNA for the CDR3: TGTGCCAGCAGTCCCGACAGGGGACGGAACAATGAGCAGTTCTTC. It translates to CASSPDRGRNNEQFF.

V is TRBV12-5 and J is TRBJ2-1; TRBD1 matches 7 bases. This CDR3 region has 14 residues. The junction had 3 bases not matched to a gene; V was cut back by 1 base and J by 6 bases. Germline values: CDR1 LGHNT, CDR2 FRNRAP. Here the CDR3 DNA reads TGTGCTAGTGGTTTGGGACAGGGAAGCAATGAGCAGTTCTTC. It codes for CASGLGQGSNEQFF.

The V and J genes are TRBV7-3 and TRBJ2-1; D ambiguous. The germline gives CDR1 SGHTA, CDR2 FQGTGA. The CDR3 runs 15 residues. V lost 6 bases and J 4 bases, leaving 16 bases between the germline ends. In nucleotides, the CDR3 is TGTGCCAGCAGGTCACAGAACAACAAATACAATGAGCAGTTCTTC. As protein: CASRSQNNKYNEQFF.

The chain uses TRBV3-1 (or the pseudogene TRBV3-2) and TRBJ1-6; no clear D. The CDR3 spans 20 residues. CDR1 is LGHDT, CDR2 YNNKEL, per germline (reference sequence). V shed 0 bases and J shed 0 bases, with 18 bases lying between them. CDR3 sequence (DNA): TGTGCCAGCAGCCAAGATTGTGGGCAGCTCCTGAGCTCCTATAATTCACCCCTCCACTTT. Protein product: CASSQDCGQLLSSYNSPLHF.

The genes are TRBV7-9 and TRBJ1-2; D not certain. Germline V gene data show CDR1 as SEHNR and CDR2 as FQNEAQ (reference sequence). The germline V and J ends were trimmed by 4 bases and 2 bases, with 14 bases remaining between them. The CDR3 consists of 15 residues. The CDR3 reads CASSSTMTENYGYTF. The CDR3 DNA follows: TGTGCCAGCAGCTCCACTATGACGGAGAACTATGGCTACACCTTC.